What follows are 29 T cell receptor beta chains derived from one specimen sequenced in a study of shared clonotypes between healthy human individuals. Produced via immunoSEQ multiplex PCR; TCRdb's table is partial and in-frame only. The table records roughly 2.5 million clones, just over 90% of them present only once. The sample was naive CD4+ T cells sorted from blood. The sample's subset: CD45RA+ positively selected. These receptors originate from a man younger than 30 in good health.

The V gene is TRBV6-5, the J gene TRBJ2-4; either TRBD1 or TRBD2 may supply D (5 bases each). Trimming took off 6 bases at V and 6 bases at J, with 18 bases between the two ends. The CDR3 length is 15 residues. Looked up from germline, CDR1 is MNHEY and CDR2 is SVGAGI. This CDR3 is CASRAGAGNVNIQYF. Here the CDR3 DNA reads TGTGCCAGCAGGGCCGGGGCGGGCAATGTAAACATTCAGTACTTC.

The chain links TRBV5-6 to TRBJ2-3; D unresolved. The CDR3 consists of 16 residues. Germline V gives CDR1 SGHDT, CDR2 YYEEEE. The V gene lost 2 bases and the J gene lost 0 bases, with 13 bases spanning the gap. CDR3 loop: CASSLGPLGSTDTQYF. The CDR3 bases are TGTGCCAGCAGCTTAGGTCCCCTGGGAAGCACAGATACGCAGTATTTT. The full variable domain, completed using reference TRBV5-6 and TRBJ2-3, is DAGVTQSPTHLIKTRGQQVTLRCSPKSGHDTVSWYQQALGQGPQFIFQYYEEEERQRGNFPDRFSGHQFPNYSSELNVNALLLGDSALYLCASSLGPLGSTDTQYFGPGTRLTVL.

This clone was picked up a small number of times. The J gene is TRBJ1-1, the V gene TRBV6-1, with D uncertain. The CDR3 extends over 14 amino acids. Looked up from germline, CDR1 is MNHNS and CDR2 is SASEGT. V was cut by 4 bases and J by 5 bases, with 14 bases left in between. The CDR3 DNA is TGTGCCAGCAGTGTTTCGTCCGTTTATACTGAAGCTTTCTTT. Amino acid sequence: CASSVSSVYTEAFF.

V is TRBV10-3 and J is TRBJ1-5; D is undetermined. V lost 4 bases, J lost 7 bases, and 11 bases lay in between. This CDR3 region has 13 residues. Germline V lookup: CDR1 ENHRY, CDR2 SYGVKD. This CDR3 reads CAISVGLGQPQHF. The DNA for the CDR3 is TGTGCCATCAGTGTAGGCCTTGGGCAGCCCCAGCATTTT.

The chain combines TRBV5-1 with TRBJ1-2, with 7 positions matching TRBD1. The germline V gene has CDR1 SGHRS and CDR2 YFSETQ. Unmatched junction bases numbered 8, after V lost 4 bases and J lost 2 bases. CDR3 length: 15 residues. In DNA, the CDR3 is TGCGCCAGCAGCCCTAGTCCGGGACAGAACTATGGCTACACCTTC. Its translation is CASSPSPGQNYGYTF.

V gene TRBV29-1 combines with J gene TRBJ1-5, with a tentative D call TRBD1 (5 bases). V was clipped by 1 base and J by 3 bases, with 16 bases between them. The CDR3 contains 16 residues. Germline V CDR1 and CDR2: SQVTM, ANQGSEA. For the CDR3, the DNA is TGCAGCGTTGAAGGAAACAGGACTGGGGACAATCAGCCCCAGCATTTT. Encoded protein: CSVEGNRTGDNQPQHF.

The chain recombines TRBV10-1 with TRBJ2-7, with D unclear. CDR3 size: 13 residues. Per germline, CDR1 WNHNN and CDR2 SYGVQD (reference sequence). V lost 2 bases to trimming and J lost 0 bases, with 5 bases between them. CDR3 protein: CASSEGISYEQYF. The DNA for the CDR3 is TGCGCCAGCAGTGAGGGGATCTCCTACGAGCAGTACTTC.

The rearrangement links TRBV6-5 to TRBJ1-2; TRBD1 might be the D (5 bases). The CDR3 runs 11 residues. V lost 6 bases and J 3 bases, leaving 5 bases between the germline ends. Germline CDR1 and CDR2: MNHEY and SVGAGI. The CDR3 DNA reads as TGTGCCAGCAGGGGGGACTATGGCTACACCTTC. It encodes CASRGDYGYTF.

V is TRBV6-5 and J is TRBJ2-7, with D perhaps TRBD1 (5 bases). The V gene lost 0 bases and the J gene lost 2 bases, with 11 bases spanning the gap. Germline loops: CDR1 MNHEY, CDR2 SVGAGI. The CDR3 runs to 15 residues. CDR3 DNA sequence: TGTGCCAGCAGTTACTCGGGGCTAGAAGCCTACGAGCAGTACTTC. This gives the protein CASSYSGLEAYEQYF.

V usage is TRBV5-4 and J usage is TRBJ2-7; TRBD1 aligns across 8 bases. Looked up from germline, CDR1 is SGHNT and CDR2 is YYREEE (reference sequence). Trimming took 3 bases from V and 6 from J; bases not matched to a gene: 5. CDR3 size: 13 residues. The CDR3 DNA reads TGTGCCAGCAGCTCGCCAGACAGGGGCGAGCAGTACTTC. It yields the protein CASSSPDRGEQYF.

This chain uses TRBV15 with TRBJ2-7; D perhaps matches TRBD1 (5 bases). Germline values: CDR1 LNHNV, CDR2 YYDKDF (reference sequence). The CDR3 extends over 17 amino acids. V was pared by 0 bases and J by 3 bases, with 18 bases between. The CDR3 sequence is CATSRENVTAQIYEQYF. For the CDR3, the DNA is TGTGCCACCAGCAGAGAGAACGTGACAGCACAAATCTACGAGCAGTACTTC.

The rearrangement links TRBV6-5 to TRBJ1-2, with 7 nucleotides matching TRBD1. This CDR3 is 13 amino acids long. The trim removed 6 bases at V and 7 bases at J, leaving 8 bases unmatched. Germline assignment: CDR1 MNHEY and CDR2 SVGAGI. This CDR3 is CASRTPGTAGYTF. As DNA, the CDR3 is TGTGCCAGCAGAACCCCGGGGACAGCTGGCTACACCTTC.

The chain employs TRBV5-1 and TRBJ2-7; D possibly corresponds to TRBD1 (6 bases). With 3 bases removed from V and 1 base from J, the gap between germline ends came to 14 bases. CDR1 SGHRS and CDR2 YFSETQ come from the germline V gene. The CDR3 runs 15 residues. CDR3 in amino acids: CASSSLDRDSYEQYF. Written as DNA, the CDR3 is TGCGCCAGCAGCTCCTTGGACAGAGATTCCTACGAGCAGTACTTC. Full variable domain (outside the CDR3, taken from reference TRBV5-1 and TRBJ2-7): KAGVTQTPRYLIKTRGQQVTLSCSPISGHRSVSWYQQTPGQGLQFLFEYFSETQRNKGNFPGRFSGRQFSNSRSEMNVSTLELGDSALYLCASSSLDRDSYEQYFGPGTRLTVT.

J is TRBJ2-3 and V is TRBV5-1, with D perhaps assigned TRBD1 or TRBD2 (5 bases each). V lost 2 bases and J lost 5, with 12 bases in between. Germline V gene data show CDR1 as SGHRS and CDR2 as YFSETQ. This CDR3 has 14 amino acids. For the CDR3, the DNA is TGCGCCAGCAGCTTTGTGGGGGTAGGAGATACGCAGTATTTT. Protein: CASSFVGVGDTQYF.

The chain uses TRBV14 and TRBJ1-6; no reliable D call. CDR3 length equals 14 residues. CDR1 is SGHDN and CDR2 is FVKESK in the germline V gene. V lost 1 base and J 6 bases, leaving 7 bases between the germline ends. CDR3 nucleotides: TGTGCCAGCAGCCAAGGGAGGGCTAATTCACCCCTCCACTTT. It yields the protein CASSQGRANSPLHF. The variable domain in full, completed from reference TRBV14 and TRBJ1-6, reads EAGVTQFPSHSVIEKGQTVTLRCDPISGHDNLYWYRRVMGKEIKFLLHFVKESKQDESGMPNNRFLAERTGGTYSTLKVQPAELEDSGVYFCASSQGRANSPLHFGNGTRLTVT.

V gene TRBV27 combines with J gene TRBJ1-2, with D possibly being TRBD1 (6 bases). The CDR3 totals 14 residues. Germline V lookup: CDR1 MNHEY, CDR2 SMNVEV (reference sequence). The germline V and J ends were trimmed by 4 bases and 6 bases, with 15 bases remaining between them. The CDR3 loop reads CASSSYLTGNGYTF. Here the CDR3 DNA reads TGTGCCAGCAGTTCTTACCTAACAGGGAATGGCTACACCTTC.

The chain carries TRBV2 and TRBJ2-3; the match to TRBD2 covers 13 bases. The CDR3 loop spans 18 amino acids. V lost 6 bases, J lost 3 bases, and 12 bases stayed unmatched. Germline assignment: CDR1 SNHLY and CDR2 FYNNEI. Here the CDR3 reads CASSPRPRLAGGTDTQYF. The CDR3 nucleotides read TGTGCCAGCAGCCCTCGACCACGACTAGCGGGGGGTACAGATACGCAGTATTTT.

In this sample, this clone turned up once. The genes are TRBV28 and TRBJ2-1; TRBD1 aligns across 9 bases. The CDR3 has 17 residues. V was pared by 6 bases and J by 3 bases, with 12 bases of the junction left unmatched. Germline CDR1 reads MDHEN; CDR2 reads SYDVKM. The CDR3 spells CASRTASGTGLYNEQFF. The CDR3 nucleotides are TGTGCCAGCAGGACTGCCTCCGGGACAGGGCTCTACAATGAGCAGTTCTTC.

This chain joins TRBV4-1 and TRBJ2-7; maybe TRBD1 (5 bases). Per the germline V gene, CDR1 is MGHRA and CDR2 is YSYEKL. With 1 base removed from V and 3 bases from J, the gap between germline ends came to 10 bases. The length of the CDR3 is 14 residues. CDR3 loop: CASSQADSRYEQYF. The CDR3 DNA follows: TGCGCCAGCAGCCAAGCCGACAGCCGCTACGAGCAGTACTTC.

V is TRBV19 and J is TRBJ1-5; TRBD1 agrees at 11 bases. The CDR3 contains 19 residues. CDR1 is LNHDA, CDR2 SQIVND, per germline (reference sequence). The trim removed 1 base at V and 4 bases at J, leaving 12 bases unmatched. The CDR3: CASSIAVGQGAGGNQPQHF. In nucleotides, the CDR3 is TGTGCCAGTAGTATAGCAGTAGGACAGGGGGCAGGAGGAAATCAGCCCCAGCATTTT.

The chain employs TRBV29-1 and TRBJ2-7; D not resolved. Germline CDR1 SQVTM, CDR2 ANQGSEA. The CDR3 spans 11 residues. The V gene lost 3 bases and the J gene lost 2 bases, with 5 bases spanning the gap. The CDR3 reads CSVDSTYEQYF. CDR3 sequence (DNA): TGCAGCGTTGACAGCACCTACGAGCAGTACTTC.

On this clone: Other DNA sequences in this specimen translate into the identical CDR3. V usage is TRBV6-1 and J usage is TRBJ1-1, with 10 nucleotides matching TRBD1. Germline V gives CDR1 MNHNS, CDR2 SASEGT. After removal of 6 bases from V and 1 base from J, the junction contained 2 bases not matched to a gene. CDR3 length: 14 amino acids. DNA of the CDR3: TGTGCCAGCAGCGGGGACAGGGGGAACACTGAAGCTTTCTTT. Its translation: CASSGDRGNTEAFF.

The chain combines TRBV11-2 with TRBJ1-3, with D possibly matching TRBD1 (6 bases). The V gene lost 1 base and the J gene lost 0 bases, with 16 bases spanning the gap. The germline gives CDR1 SGHAT, CDR2 FQNNGV. CDR3 length: 18 residues. As DNA, the CDR3 is TGTGCCAGCAGCTTAGGCCAATGGACAGCCTTCTCTGGAAACACCATATATTTT. Translated, it gives CASSLGQWTAFSGNTIYF.

This clone was recorded only once. Other DNA sequences in this specimen translate into the identical CDR3. This chain connects TRBV2 to TRBJ1-5, with 10 bases lining up with TRBD1. V was clipped by 6 bases and J by 1 base; unmatched bases: 3. CDR3 length: 15 residues. Per germline, CDR1 SNHLY and CDR2 FYNNEI. CDR3: CASRGQGTSNQPQHF. The CDR3 DNA reads as TGTGCCAGCAGGGGACAGGGGACCAGCAATCAGCCCCAGCATTTT.

V is TRBV4-1 and J is TRBJ2-6; D may correspond to TRBD1 or TRBD2 (5 bases each). V lost 0 bases and J 2 bases, leaving 11 bases between the germline ends. CDR1 is MGHRA and CDR2 is YSYEKL in the germline V gene. The CDR3 contains 17 residues. CDR3 sequence reads: CASSQEVRDAGANVLTF. For the CDR3, the DNA is TGCGCCAGCAGCCAAGAAGTAAGGGACGCTGGGGCCAACGTCCTGACTTTC.

The chain is built from TRBV5-4 and TRBJ2-5; 9 nucleotides line up with TRBD2. Germline CDR1 is SGHNT and CDR2 is YYREEE (reference sequence). V lost 4 bases, J lost 5 bases, and 6 bases stayed unmatched. There are 14 residues in the CDR3. CDR3 DNA sequence: TGTGCCAGCAGCGGCGGGGGGGCAGGGGAGACCCAGTACTTC. It specifies CASSGGGAGETQYF.

This chain connects TRBV18 to TRBJ2-5, with D possibly being TRBD2 (6 bases). Germline CDR1 KGHSH, CDR2 LQKENI. This CDR3 is built from 12 residues. Trimming cost V 2 bases and J 7 bases, with 8 bases left between them. CDR3 sequence (DNA): TGTGCCAGCTCACCAGACGGGGGGACCCAGTACTTC. Its protein is CASSPDGGTQYF. Looking up the rest from reference TRBV18 and TRBJ2-5 gives the full variable domain: NAGVMQNPRHLVRRRGQEARLRCSPMKGHSHVYWYRQLPEEGLKFMVYLQKENIIDESGMPKERFSAEFPKEGPSILRIQQVVRGDSAAYFCASSPDGGTQYFGPGTRLLVL.

The CDR3 is CASSRASGESTDTQYF. The DNA of the CDR3 is TGTGCCAGTAGTAGGGCTAGCGGGGAGAGCACAGATACGCAGTATTTT. The V and J genes are TRBV19 and TRBJ2-3, with 9 nucleotides matching TRBD2. Unmatched junction bases numbered 5, after V lost 4 bases and J lost 0 bases. This CDR3 has 16 amino acids. The germline V gene encodes CDR1 LNHDA and CDR2 SQIVND (reference sequence). Variable domain in full (rest from reference TRBV19 and TRBJ2-3): DGGITQSPKYLFRKEGQNVTLSCEQNLNHDAMYWYRQDPGQGLRLIYYSQIVNDFQKGDIAEGYSVSREKKESFPLTVTSAQKNPTAFYLCASSRASGESTDTQYFGPGTRLTVL.

The genes are TRBV19 and TRBJ2-2; D possibly corresponds to TRBD1 (5 bases). Germline values: CDR1 LNHDA, CDR2 SQIVND (reference sequence). The CDR3 contains 14 residues. The germline V and J ends were trimmed by 2 bases and 5 bases, with 9 bases remaining between them. CDR3 sequence reads: CASSIKTATGELFF. The CDR3 bases are TGTGCCAGTAGTATAAAGACAGCAACCGGGGAGCTGTTTTTT.